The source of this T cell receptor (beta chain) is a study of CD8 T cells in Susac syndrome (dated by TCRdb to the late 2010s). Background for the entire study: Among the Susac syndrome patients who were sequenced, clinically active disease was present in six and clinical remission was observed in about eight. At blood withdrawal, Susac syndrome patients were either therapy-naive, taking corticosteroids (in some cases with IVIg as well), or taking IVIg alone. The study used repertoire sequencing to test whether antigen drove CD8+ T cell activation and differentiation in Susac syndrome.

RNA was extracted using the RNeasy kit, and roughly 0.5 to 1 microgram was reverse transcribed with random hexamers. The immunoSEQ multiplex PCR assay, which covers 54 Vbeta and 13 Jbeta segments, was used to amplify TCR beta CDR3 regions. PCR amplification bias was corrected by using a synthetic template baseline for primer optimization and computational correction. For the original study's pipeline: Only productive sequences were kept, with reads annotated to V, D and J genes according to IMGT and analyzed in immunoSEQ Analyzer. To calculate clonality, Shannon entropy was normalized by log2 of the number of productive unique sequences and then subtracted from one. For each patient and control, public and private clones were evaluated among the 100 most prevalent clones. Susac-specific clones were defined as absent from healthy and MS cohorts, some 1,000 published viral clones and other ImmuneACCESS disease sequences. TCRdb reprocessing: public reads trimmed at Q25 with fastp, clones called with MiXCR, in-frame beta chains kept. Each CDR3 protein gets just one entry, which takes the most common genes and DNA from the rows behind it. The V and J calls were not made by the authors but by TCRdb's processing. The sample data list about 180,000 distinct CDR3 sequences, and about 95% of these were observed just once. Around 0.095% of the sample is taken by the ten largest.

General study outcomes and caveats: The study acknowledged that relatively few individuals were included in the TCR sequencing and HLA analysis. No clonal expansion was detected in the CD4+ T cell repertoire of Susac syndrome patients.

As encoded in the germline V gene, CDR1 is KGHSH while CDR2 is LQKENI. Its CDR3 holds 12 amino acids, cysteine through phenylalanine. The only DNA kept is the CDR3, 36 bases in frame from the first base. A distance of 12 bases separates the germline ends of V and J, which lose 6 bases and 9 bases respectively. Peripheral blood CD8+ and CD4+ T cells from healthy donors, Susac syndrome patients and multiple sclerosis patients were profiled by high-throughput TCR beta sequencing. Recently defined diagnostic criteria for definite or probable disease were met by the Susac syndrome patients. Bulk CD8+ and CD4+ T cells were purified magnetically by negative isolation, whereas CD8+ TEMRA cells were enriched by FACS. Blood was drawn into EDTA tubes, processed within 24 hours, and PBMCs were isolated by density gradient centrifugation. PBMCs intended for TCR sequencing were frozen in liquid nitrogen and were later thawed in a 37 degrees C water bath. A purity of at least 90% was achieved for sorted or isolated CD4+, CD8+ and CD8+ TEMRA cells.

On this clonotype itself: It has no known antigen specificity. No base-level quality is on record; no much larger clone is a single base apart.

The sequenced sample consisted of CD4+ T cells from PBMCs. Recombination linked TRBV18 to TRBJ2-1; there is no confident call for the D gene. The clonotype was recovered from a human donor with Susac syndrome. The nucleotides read TGTGCCAGCTCGGGGTCTTTAGGTGAGCAGTTCTTC. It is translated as CASSGSLGEQFF.